This paragraph covers one T cell receptor beta chain sequence. This record belongs to a study of beta chain features in type 1 diabetes. Reverse transcription of all isolated RNA meant that expressed TCRB transcripts were sequenced. Assay used: immunoSEQ multiplex PCR; TCRdb lists only in-frame clones, some missing. The table lists roughly 60,000 clones, around 63% of them singletons. Germline V CDR1 and CDR2: LNHDA, SQIVND (reference sequence). Trimming cost V 5 bases and J 6 bases, with 11 bases left between them. The CDR3 is 13 residues long. The chain couples TRBV19 to TRBJ2-1; D is perhaps TRBD2 (5 bases). The clonotype was recovered from a woman between 18 and 30 years old in good health. Sequences were obtained from Tregs from blood. CDR3 nucleotides: TGTGCCAGTAGTCGTACCCGGGGCAATGAGCAGTTCTTC. Amino acid sequence: CASSRTRGNEQFF.